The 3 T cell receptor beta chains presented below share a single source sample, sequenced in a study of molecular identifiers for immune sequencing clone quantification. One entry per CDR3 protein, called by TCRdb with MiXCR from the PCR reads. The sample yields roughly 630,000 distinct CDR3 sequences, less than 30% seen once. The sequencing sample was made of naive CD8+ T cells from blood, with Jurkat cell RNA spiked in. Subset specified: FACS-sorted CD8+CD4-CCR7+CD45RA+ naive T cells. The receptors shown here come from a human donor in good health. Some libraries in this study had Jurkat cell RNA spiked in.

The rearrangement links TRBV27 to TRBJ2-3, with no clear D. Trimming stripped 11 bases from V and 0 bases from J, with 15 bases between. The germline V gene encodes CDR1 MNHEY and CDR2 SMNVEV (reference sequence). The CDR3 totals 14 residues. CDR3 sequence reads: CACGEQYSTDTQYF. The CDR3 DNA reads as TGTGCCTGCGGAGAACAATATAGCACAGATACGCAGTATTTT.

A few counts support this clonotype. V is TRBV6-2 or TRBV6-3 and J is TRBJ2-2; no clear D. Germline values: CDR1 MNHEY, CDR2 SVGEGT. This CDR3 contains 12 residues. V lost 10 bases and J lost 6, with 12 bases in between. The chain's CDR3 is CATSIGSGELFF. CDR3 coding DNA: TGTGCCACCAGCATAGGCTCCGGGGAGCTGTTTTTT.

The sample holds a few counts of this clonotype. CDR3 loop: CSVESSGEGSYEQYF. As DNA, the CDR3 is TGCAGCGTTGAATCTAGCGGAGAGGGCTCCTACGAGCAGTACTTC. V and J are TRBV29-1 and TRBJ2-7; 7 bases fit TRBD2. CDR1 is SQVTM, CDR2 ANQGSEA, per germline. The CDR3 covers 15 residues. With 2 bases clipped from V and 0 bases from J, the junction kept 7 bases outside the gene matches.